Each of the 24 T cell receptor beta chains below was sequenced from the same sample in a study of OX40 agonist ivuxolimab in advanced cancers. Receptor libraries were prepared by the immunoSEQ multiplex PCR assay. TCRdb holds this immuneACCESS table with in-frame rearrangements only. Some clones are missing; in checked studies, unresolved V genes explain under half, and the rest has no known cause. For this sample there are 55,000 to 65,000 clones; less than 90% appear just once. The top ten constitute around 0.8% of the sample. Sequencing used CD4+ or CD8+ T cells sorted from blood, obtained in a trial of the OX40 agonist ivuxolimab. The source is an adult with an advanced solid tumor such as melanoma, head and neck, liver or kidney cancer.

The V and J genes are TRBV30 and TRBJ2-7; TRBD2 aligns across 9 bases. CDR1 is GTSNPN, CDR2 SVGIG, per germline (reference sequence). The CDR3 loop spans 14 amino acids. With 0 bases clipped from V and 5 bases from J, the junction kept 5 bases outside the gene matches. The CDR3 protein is CAWSVTSGRNEQYF. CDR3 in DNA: TGTGCCTGGAGTGTCACCAGCGGGAGGAACGAGCAGTACTTC.

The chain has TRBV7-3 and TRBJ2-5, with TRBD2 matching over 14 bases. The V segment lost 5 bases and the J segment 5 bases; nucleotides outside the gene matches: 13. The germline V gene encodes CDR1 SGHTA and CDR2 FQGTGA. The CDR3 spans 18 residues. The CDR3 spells CASSLGVGLAGGGETQYF. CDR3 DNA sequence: TGTGCCAGCAGCCTAGGAGTAGGACTAGCGGGAGGTGGGGAGACCCAGTACTTC.

The CDR3, as DNA: TGTGCCACCAGCGAGGAGGGCCGGGCACATGGAGATACGCAGTATTTT. It specifies CATSEEGRAHGDTQYF. The V call is TRBV15, the J call TRBJ2-3; the D gene is possibly TRBD2 (6 bases). The CDR3 consists of 16 residues. Germline assignment: CDR1 LNHNV and CDR2 YYDKDF (reference sequence). V was shortened by 5 bases and J by 5 bases, with 20 bases between the two germline ends.

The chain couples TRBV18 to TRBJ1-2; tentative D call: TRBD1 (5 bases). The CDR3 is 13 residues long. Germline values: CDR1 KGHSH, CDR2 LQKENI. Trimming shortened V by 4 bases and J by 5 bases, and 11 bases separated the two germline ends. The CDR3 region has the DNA TGTGCCAGCTCACGATCGGACACGTATGGCTACACCTTC. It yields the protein CASSRSDTYGYTF.

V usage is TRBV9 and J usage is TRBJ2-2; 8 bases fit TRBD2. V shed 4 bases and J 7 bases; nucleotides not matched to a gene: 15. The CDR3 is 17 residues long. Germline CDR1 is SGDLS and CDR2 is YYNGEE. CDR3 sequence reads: CASSPRGGAGVHGELFF. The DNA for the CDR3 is TGTGCCAGCAGCCCCCGGGGGGGTGCGGGAGTGCACGGGGAGCTGTTTTTT.

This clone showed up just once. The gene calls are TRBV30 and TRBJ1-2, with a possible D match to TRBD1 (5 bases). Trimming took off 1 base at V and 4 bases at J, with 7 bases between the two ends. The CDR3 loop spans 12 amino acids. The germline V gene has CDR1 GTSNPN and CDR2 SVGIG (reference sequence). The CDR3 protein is CAWSGQGYGYTF. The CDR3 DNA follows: TGTGCCTGGAGTGGGCAGGGCTATGGCTACACCTTC. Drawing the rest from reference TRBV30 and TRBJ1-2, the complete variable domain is SQTIHQWPATLVQPVGSPLSLECTVEGTSNPNLYWYRQAAGRGLQLLFYSVGIGQISSEVPQNLSASRPQDRQFILSSKKLLLSDSGFYLCAWSGQGYGYTFGSGTRLTVV.

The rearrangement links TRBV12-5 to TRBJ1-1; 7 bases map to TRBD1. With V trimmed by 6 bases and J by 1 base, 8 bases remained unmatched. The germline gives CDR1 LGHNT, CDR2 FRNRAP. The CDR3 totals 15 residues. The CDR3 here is CASGQGDRSNTEAFF. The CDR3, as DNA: TGTGCTAGTGGACAAGGGGACAGATCGAACACTGAAGCTTTCTTT.

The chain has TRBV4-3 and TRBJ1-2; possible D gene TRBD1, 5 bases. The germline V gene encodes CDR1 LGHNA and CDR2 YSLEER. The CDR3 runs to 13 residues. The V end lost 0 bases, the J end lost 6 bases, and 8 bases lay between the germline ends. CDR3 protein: CASSQDRGHGYTF. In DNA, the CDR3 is TGCGCCAGCAGCCAAGATAGGGGACATGGCTACACCTTC.

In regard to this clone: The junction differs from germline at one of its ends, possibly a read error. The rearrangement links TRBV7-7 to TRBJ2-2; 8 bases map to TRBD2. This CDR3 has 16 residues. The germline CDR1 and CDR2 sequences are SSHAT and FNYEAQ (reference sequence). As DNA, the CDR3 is TGTGCTAGCAGCTCCCTGGCGGGAGGGAACACCGGGGAGCTGTTTTTT. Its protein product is CASSSLAGGNTGELFF.

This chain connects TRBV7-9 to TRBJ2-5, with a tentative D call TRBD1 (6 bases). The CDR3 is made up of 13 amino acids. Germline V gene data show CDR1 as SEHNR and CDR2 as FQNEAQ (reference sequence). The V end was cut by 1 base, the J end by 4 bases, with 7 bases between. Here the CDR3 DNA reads TGTGCCAGCAGCTTAGTAGGGGGAGAGACCCAGTACTTC. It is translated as CASSLVGGETQYF.

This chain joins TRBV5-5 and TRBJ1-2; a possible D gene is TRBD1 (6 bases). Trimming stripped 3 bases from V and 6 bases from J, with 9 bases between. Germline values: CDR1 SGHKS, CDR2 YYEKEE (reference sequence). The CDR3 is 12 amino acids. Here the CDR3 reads CASSWEGDGYTF. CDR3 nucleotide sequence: TGTGCCAGCAGCTGGGAGGGGGATGGCTACACCTTC.

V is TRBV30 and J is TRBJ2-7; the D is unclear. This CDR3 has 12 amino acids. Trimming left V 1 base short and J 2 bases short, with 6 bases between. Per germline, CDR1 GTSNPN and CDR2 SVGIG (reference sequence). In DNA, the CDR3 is TGTGCCTGGAGTGCCTCAGCCTACGAGCAGTACTTC. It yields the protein CAWSASAYEQYF.

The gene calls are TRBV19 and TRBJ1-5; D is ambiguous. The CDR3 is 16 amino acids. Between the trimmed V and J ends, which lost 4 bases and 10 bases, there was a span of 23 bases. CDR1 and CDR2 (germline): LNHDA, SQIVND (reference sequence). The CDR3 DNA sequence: TGTGCCAGTAGTAAATTCGATGCGTTCCCCGGACGTCCCCAGCATTTT. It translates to CASSKFDAFPGRPQHF.

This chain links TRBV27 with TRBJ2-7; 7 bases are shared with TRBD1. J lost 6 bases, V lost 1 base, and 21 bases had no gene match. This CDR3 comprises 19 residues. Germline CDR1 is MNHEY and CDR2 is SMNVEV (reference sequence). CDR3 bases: TGTGCCAGCAGTTTATTACGTACCACCACAGGGGAACATTCCGTCGAGCAGTACTTC. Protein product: CASSLLRTTTGEHSVEQYF.

In nucleotides, the CDR3 is TGTGCCAGCAGCCCTTCTCGTAGCATTGCCCCCTACAATGAGCAGTTCTTC. Encoded protein: CASSPSRSIAPYNEQFF. This chain uses TRBV4-2 with TRBJ2-1; the D is unclear. CDR3 length: 17 amino acids. Germline V gene lookup returns CDR1 LGHNA and CDR2 YNFKEQ. V was clipped by 4 bases and J by 2 bases, with 18 bases between them.

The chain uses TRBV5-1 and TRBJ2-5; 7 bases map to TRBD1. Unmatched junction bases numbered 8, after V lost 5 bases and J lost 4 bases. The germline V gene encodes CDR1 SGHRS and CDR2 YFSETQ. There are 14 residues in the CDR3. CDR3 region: CASRTGQRLETQYF. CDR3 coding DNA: TGCGCCAGCAGGACGGGACAGAGACTAGAGACCCAGTACTTC.

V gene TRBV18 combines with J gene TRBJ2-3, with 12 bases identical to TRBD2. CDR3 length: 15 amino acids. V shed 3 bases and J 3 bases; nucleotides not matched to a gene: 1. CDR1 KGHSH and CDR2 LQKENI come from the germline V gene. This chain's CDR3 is CASSPGLAGTDTQYF. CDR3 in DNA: TGTGCCAGCTCACCTGGACTAGCGGGAACAGATACGCAGTATTTT.

DNA of the CDR3: TGTGCCAGCAGTGACTTCGCGGGGGGGGTGACTGAAGCTTTCTTT. It yields the protein CASSDFAGGVTEAFF. The chain joins TRBV6-6 to TRBJ1-1, with D perhaps TRBD1 (5 bases). V was clipped by 5 bases and J by 5 bases, with 18 bases between them. This CDR3 has 15 amino acids. The germline CDR1 and CDR2 sequences are MNHNY and SVGAGI (reference sequence).

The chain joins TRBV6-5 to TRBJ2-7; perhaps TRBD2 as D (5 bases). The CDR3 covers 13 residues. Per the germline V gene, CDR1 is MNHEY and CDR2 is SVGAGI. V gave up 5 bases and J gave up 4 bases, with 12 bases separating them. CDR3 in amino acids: CASSHQRGYEQYF. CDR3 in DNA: TGTGCCAGCAGTCACCAACGCGGGTACGAGCAGTACTTC.

The CDR3 coding sequence is TGTGCCTGGAGGCCCAACAGGGGGCCCGGGGAGCTGTTTTTT. It yields the protein CAWRPNRGPGELFF. The V and J genes are TRBV30 and TRBJ2-2; TRBD1 matches 9 bases. Trimming took 3 bases from V and 6 from J; bases not matched to a gene: 5. The CDR3 consists of 14 residues. Looked up from germline, CDR1 is GTSNPN and CDR2 is SVGIG (reference sequence).

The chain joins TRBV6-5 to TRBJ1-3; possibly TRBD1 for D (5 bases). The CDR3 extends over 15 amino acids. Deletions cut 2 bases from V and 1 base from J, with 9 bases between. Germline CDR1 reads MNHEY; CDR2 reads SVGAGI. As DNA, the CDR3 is TGTGCCAGCAGTTACCAGGGAGTATCTGGAAACACCATATATTTT. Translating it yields CASSYQGVSGNTIYF.

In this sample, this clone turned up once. The CDR3 sequence is CASSYSPGDQPQHF. CDR3 in DNA: TGTGCCAGCAGTTACTCTCCAGGGGACCAGCCCCAGCATTTT. The chain employs TRBV6-6 and TRBJ1-5; D perhaps matches TRBD1 (6 bases). The germline V gene encodes CDR1 MNHNY and CDR2 SVGAGI (reference sequence). V lost 0 bases and J 7 bases, leaving 10 bases between the germline ends. This CDR3 has 14 residues.

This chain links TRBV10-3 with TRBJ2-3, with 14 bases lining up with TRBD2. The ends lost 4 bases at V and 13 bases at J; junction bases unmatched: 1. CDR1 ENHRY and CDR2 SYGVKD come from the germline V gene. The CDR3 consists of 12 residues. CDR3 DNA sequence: TGTGCCATCAGTGGGGGACTAGCGGGAGAGTATTTT. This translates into CAISGGLAGEYF.

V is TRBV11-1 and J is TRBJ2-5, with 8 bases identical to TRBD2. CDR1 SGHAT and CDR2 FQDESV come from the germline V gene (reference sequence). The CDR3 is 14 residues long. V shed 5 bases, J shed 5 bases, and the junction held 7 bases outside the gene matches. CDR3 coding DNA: TGTGCCAGCAGCAAAGCGGGAGAGGGGGAGACCCAGTACTTC. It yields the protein CASSKAGEGETQYF.